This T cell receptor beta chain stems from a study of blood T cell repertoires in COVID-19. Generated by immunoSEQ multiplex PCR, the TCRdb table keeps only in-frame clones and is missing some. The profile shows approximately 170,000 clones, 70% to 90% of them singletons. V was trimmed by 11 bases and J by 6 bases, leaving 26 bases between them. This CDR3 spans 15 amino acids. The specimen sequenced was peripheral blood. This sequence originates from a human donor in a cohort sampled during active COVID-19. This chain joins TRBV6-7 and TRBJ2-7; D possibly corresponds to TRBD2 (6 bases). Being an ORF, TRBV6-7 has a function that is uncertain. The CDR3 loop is CASPGVAETLGEQYF. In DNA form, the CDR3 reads TGTGCCTCCCCCGGGGTAGCGGAAACCCTCGGCGAGCAGTACTTC.